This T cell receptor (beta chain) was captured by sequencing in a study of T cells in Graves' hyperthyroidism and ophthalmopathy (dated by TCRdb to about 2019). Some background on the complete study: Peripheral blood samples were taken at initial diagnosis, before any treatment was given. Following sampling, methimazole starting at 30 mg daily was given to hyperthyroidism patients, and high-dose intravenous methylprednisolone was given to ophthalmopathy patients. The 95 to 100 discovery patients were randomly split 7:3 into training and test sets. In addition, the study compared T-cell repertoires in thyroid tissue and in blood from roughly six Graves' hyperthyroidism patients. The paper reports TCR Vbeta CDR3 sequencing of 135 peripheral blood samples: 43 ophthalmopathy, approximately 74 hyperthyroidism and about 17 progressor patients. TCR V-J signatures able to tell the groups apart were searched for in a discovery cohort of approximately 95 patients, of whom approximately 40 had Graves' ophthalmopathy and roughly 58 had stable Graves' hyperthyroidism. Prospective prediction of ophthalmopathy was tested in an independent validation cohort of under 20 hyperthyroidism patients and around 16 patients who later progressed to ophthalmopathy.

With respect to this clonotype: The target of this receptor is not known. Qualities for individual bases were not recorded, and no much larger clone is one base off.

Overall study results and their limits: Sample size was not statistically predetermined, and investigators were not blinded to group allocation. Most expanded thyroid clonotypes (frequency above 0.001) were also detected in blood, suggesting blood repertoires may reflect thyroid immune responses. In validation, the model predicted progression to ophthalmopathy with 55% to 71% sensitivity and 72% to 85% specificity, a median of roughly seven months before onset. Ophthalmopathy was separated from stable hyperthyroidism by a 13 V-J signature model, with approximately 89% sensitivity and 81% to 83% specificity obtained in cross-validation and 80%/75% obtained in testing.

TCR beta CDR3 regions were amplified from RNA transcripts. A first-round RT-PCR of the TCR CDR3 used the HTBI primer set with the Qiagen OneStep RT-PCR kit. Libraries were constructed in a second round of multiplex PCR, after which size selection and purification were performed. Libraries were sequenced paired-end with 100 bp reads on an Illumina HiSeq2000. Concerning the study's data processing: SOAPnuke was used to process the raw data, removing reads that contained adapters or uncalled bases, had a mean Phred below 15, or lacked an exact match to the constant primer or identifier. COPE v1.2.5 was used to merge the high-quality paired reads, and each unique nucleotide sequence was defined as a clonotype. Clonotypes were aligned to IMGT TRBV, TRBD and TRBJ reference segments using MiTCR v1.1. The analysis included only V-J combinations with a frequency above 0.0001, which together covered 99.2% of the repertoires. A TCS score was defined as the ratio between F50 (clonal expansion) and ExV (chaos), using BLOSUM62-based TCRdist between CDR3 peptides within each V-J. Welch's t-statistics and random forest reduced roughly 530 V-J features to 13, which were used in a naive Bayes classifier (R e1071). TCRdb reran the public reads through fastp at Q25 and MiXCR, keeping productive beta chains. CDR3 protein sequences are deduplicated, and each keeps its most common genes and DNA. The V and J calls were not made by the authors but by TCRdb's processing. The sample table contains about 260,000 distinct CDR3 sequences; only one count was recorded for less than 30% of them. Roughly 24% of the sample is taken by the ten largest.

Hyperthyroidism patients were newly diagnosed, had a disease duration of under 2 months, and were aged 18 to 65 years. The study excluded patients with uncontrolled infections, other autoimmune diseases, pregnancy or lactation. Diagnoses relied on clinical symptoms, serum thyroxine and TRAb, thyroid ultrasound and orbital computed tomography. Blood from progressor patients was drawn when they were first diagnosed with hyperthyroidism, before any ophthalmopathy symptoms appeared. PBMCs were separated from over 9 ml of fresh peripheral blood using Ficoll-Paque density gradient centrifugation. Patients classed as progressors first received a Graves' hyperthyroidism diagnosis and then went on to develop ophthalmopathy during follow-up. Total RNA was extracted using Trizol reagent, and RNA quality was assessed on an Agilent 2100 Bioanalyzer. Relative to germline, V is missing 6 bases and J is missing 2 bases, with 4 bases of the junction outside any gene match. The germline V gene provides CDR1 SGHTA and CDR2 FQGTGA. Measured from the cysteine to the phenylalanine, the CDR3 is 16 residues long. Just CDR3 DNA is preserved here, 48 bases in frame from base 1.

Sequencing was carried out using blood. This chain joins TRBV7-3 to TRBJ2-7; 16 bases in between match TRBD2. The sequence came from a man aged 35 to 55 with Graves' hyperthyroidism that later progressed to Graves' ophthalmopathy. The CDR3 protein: CASRGLAGGLAYEQYF. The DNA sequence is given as TGTGCCAGCAGGGGACTAGCGGGAGGGCTGGCCTACGAGCAGTACTTC.